The 17 T cell receptor beta chains below were found in one sample sequenced in a study of blood T cells in healthy people across ages. A second PCR, run for roughly 7 to 12 cycles, used a sample-barcoded 5' primer plus a J-beta primer mix. Using its own MiXCR run on the 5' RACE reads, TCRdb lists one record per CDR3 protein. The sample yields over a million distinct CDR3 sequences, around 59% seen once. Sequencing was carried out using blood. Source of these receptors: a man between 18 and 35 years old in good health.

The rearrangement uses TRBV2 and TRBJ2-5; 8 bases match TRBD1. The V and J ends lost 7 bases and 1 base, in that order; junction bases with no gene match: 2. The germline V gene encodes CDR1 SNHLY and CDR2 FYNNEI. CDR3 length: 13 residues. For the CDR3, the DNA is TGTGCCAGCAAGACAGGGGTCCAAGAGACCCAGTACTTC. Protein: CASKTGVQETQYF.

This clonotype occurred once. In this CDR3 the conserved last residue, phenylalanine or tryptophan, is missing, so a read error is likely. The chain recombines TRBV2 with TRBJ2-1, with TRBD2 as a possible D gene (5 bases). The CDR3 runs to 10 residues. Between the trimmed V and J ends, which lost 3 bases and 13 bases, there was a span of 7 bases. Germline V gene sequence: CDR1 SNHLY, CDR2 FYNNEI. CDR3 DNA sequence: TGTGCCAGCAGTGAGACTAAACAGTTCCTC. Residues: CASSETKQFL.

This clonotype was seen only once. The rearrangement links TRBV20-1 to TRBJ2-7, with D possibly matching TRBD2 (5 bases). The germline V gene has CDR1 DFQATT and CDR2 SNEGSKA (reference sequence). The CDR3 extends over 12 amino acids. The V gene lost 6 bases and the J gene lost 6 bases, with 15 bases spanning the gap. This CDR3 is CSASGSAGEQYF. Here the CDR3 DNA reads TGCAGTGCGTCGGGAAGCGCTGGCGAGCAGTACTTC.

This chain joins TRBV29-1 and TRBJ2-1; D is unresolved. The CDR3 sequence is 12 residues long. Trimming pared 3 bases from V and 7 bases from J, leaving 10 bases between. Germline V gives CDR1 SQVTM, CDR2 ANQGSEA. CDR3 sequence (DNA): TGCAGCGTTGATGGGCAGCTAAATGAGCAGTTCTTC. Protein: CSVDGQLNEQFF.

In DNA, the CDR3 is TGCAGCGTTGATCCGGGGGCGGGAGGCTACACCTTC. Translating gives CSVDPGAGGYTF. The chain joins TRBV29-1 to TRBJ1-2; perhaps TRBD1 as D (6 bases). Germline CDR1 SQVTM, CDR2 ANQGSEA. The length of the CDR3 is 12 residues. The germline V and J ends were trimmed by 3 bases and 8 bases, with 13 bases remaining between them.

This clonotype was counted between two and nine times. V usage is TRBV29-1 and J usage is TRBJ2-5, with D possibly TRBD2 on 5 matching bases. Per the germline V gene, CDR1 is SQVTM and CDR2 is ANQGSEA. Trimming cost V 8 bases and J 11 bases, with 33 bases left between them. This CDR3 is 16 amino acids long. The CDR3 region has the DNA TGCAGCACATCTTCCGGGCCTAGCCTATCTTACAATGAGCAGTACTTC. It encodes CSTSSGPSLSYNEQYF.

The chain is built from TRBV5-6 and TRBJ2-3, with a weak D call TRBD2 (5 bases). V lost 4 bases and J lost 4, with 13 bases in between. This CDR3 region has 14 residues. Germline assignment: CDR1 SGHDT and CDR2 YYEEEE. The CDR3 spells CASSPPEAADTQYF. The CDR3 nucleotides read TGTGCCAGCAGCCCACCGGAGGCGGCAGATACGCAGTATTTT. The entire variable domain, with the rest obtained from reference TRBV5-6 and TRBJ2-3, is as follows: DAGVTQSPTHLIKTRGQQVTLRCSPKSGHDTVSWYQQALGQGPQFIFQYYEEEERQRGNFPDRFSGHQFPNYSSELNVNALLLGDSALYLCASSPPEAADTQYFGPGTRLTVL.

This chain joins TRBV7-2 and TRBJ2-5; the match to TRBD2 covers 9 bases. The CDR3 length is 14 residues. V was pared by 8 bases and J by 5 bases, with 9 bases of the junction left unmatched. CDR1 is SGHTA and CDR2 is FQGNSA in the germline V gene. The DNA of the CDR3 is TGTGCCAGCCTCAAGCGGGGGGTGACGGAGACCCAGTACTTC. This translates into CASLKRGVTETQYF.

This sequence joins TRBV5-6 and TRBJ2-5, with TRBD2 identical over 7 bases. CDR1 and CDR2 (germline): SGHDT, YYEEEE. The CDR3 covers 17 residues. Losses at the gene ends were 5 bases for V and 4 bases for J; bases not matched to a gene: 17. The CDR3 spells CASSSFVGRGLLETQYF. The CDR3 DNA sequence: TGTGCCAGCAGTTCCTTCGTTGGGCGGGGGTTGTTAGAGACCCAGTACTTC.

V is TRBV20-1 and J is TRBJ1-5; TRBD1 matches 9 bases. V was pared by 5 bases and J by 3 bases, with 11 bases of the junction left unmatched. Germline V gene lookup returns CDR1 DFQATT and CDR2 SNEGSKA (reference sequence). This CDR3 spans 16 amino acids. The CDR3 DNA sequence: TGCAGTGCTCCCGTCACCGGGACAGGGCACAATCAGCCCCAGCATTTT. Translation gives CSAPVTGTGHNQPQHF.

Notes on this clonotype: An end of the junction does not agree with germline; a read error may underlie this. The J gene is TRBJ1-4, the V gene TRBV20-1; 7 bases fit TRBD1. The CDR3 is 13 amino acids. The germline gives CDR1 DFQATT, CDR2 SNEGSKA (reference sequence). CDR3 nucleotides: TGCGGTGCCCCCGGGACAGTCGAAGAAAAACTGTTTTTT. The encoded protein is CGAPGTVEEKLFF.

The chain recombines TRBV20-1 with TRBJ2-1; D remains ambiguous. Trimming took off 3 bases at V and 13 bases at J, with 22 bases between the two ends. Germline CDR1 and CDR2: DFQATT and SNEGSKA (reference sequence). The CDR3 is 14 residues long. DNA of the CDR3: TGCAGTGCTAGCTTCCACTTCCGCTGTCAAGTCCAGTTCTTC. This encodes CSASFHFRCQVQFF.

The chain couples TRBV6-2 or TRBV6-3 to TRBJ1-1, with TRBD1 as a possible D gene (6 bases). Trimming cost V 2 bases and J 4 bases, with 23 bases left between them. Per germline, CDR1 MNHEY and CDR2 SVGEGT. This CDR3 is built from 18 residues. DNA for the CDR3: TGTGCCAGCAGTTACCCCCCAATGTTGAGGGGGGTGCCCACTGAAGCTTTCTTT. It yields the protein CASSYPPMLRGVPTEAFF.

This chain connects TRBV4-1 to TRBJ1-2, with D unresolved. V lost 3 bases to trimming and J lost 6 bases, with 17 bases between them. This CDR3 region has 15 residues. Germline CDR1 and CDR2: MGHRA and YSYEKL. The CDR3: CASSHQPPGRDGYTF. The CDR3 nucleotides are TGCGCCAGCAGCCATCAACCACCTGGAAGGGATGGCTACACCTTC.

This clonotype came up a few times. The gene calls are TRBV3-1 and TRBJ2-5; D unclear. CDR3 size: 14 residues. The ends were cut back, 0 bases at V and 2 bases at J, with 7 bases in the middle. The V gene's germline CDR1 is LGHDT and CDR2 YNNKEL (reference sequence). In DNA, the CDR3 is TGTGCCAGCAGCCAAGAACTGGTACAAGAGACCCAGTACTTC. Translation: CASSQELVQETQYF.

This clonotype was detected only a few times. V usage is TRBV29-1 and J usage is TRBJ1-2; TRBD1 aligns across 11 bases. The V segment lost 5 bases and the J segment 3 bases; nucleotides outside the gene matches: 8. Germline loops: CDR1 SQVTM, CDR2 ANQGSEA. The CDR3 extends over 15 amino acids. The CDR3 spells CSVYGTGGGDYGYTF. CDR3 nucleotide sequence: TGCAGCGTTTATGGGACAGGGGGGGGAGACTATGGCTACACCTTC.

The CDR3 region is CASSWTGSAYEQYF. The CDR3 nucleotides are TGCGCCAGCAGCTGGACTGGATCGGCCTACGAGCAGTACTTC. The chain is built from TRBV5-1 and TRBJ2-7; a possible D gene is TRBD2 (5 bases). CDR1 is SGHRS and CDR2 is YFSETQ in the germline V gene. V was cut by 3 bases and J by 2 bases, with 12 bases left in between. This CDR3 has 14 amino acids. Variable domain in full (rest from reference TRBV5-1 and TRBJ2-7): KAGVTQTPRYLIKTRGQQVTLSCSPISGHRSVSWYQQTPGQGLQFLFEYFSETQRNKGNFPGRFSGRQFSNSRSEMNVSTLELGDSALYLCASSWTGSAYEQYFGPGTRLTVT.